This entry concerns a single TCR beta chain. Germline V lookup: CDR1 SNHLY, CDR2 FYNNEI. This CDR3 spans 15 amino acids. Trimming took 5 bases from V and 3 from J; bases not matched to a gene: 4. This record belongs to a study of blood T cell repertoires in COVID-19. TCRdb's table, derived via immunoSEQ multiplex PCR, lists solely in-frame clones and lacks some. The sample lists approximately 200,000 clones; approximately 90% were seen once. This sequence originates from a young man who had recovered from COVID-19. The J gene is TRBJ2-3, the V gene TRBV2; 11 bases map to TRBD2. Sequenced input: PBMCs or T cells enriched from blood (not recorded which). The CDR3 coding sequence is TGTGCCAGCAGTTTACTAGCGGGAGTTACAGATACGCAGTATTTT. It encodes CASSLLAGVTDTQYF.